This T cell receptor (beta chain) was recorded in a study of T-cell reconstitution after alpha-beta-depleted transplantation in children listed by TCRdb under 2016. About the study as a whole: The study quantitatively tracked T-cell immune reconstitution after TCRalphabeta/CD19-depleted allogeneic hematopoietic cell transplantation in children using TCR repertoire profiling.

In its sample, this clonotype was seen a few times. Its target antigen remains unknown. No much larger clone is present one base from it, and per-base qualities are unavailable. Library construction relied on PCR. The instrument given in TCRdb is Illumina HiSeq 2500. To normalize quantification of the TCRbeta repertoire, the TCR libraries were built with molecular barcoding that relied on unique molecular identifiers. Clones were called with MiXCR by TCRdb after fastp trimmed the public reads at Q25, and only in-frame beta chains were retained. Each record represents a unique CDR3 protein, reported with the most common genes and DNA among its rows. The sample has a few hundred thousand distinct CDR3 sequences on record, about a tenth of them singletons. The leading ten clones occupy approximately 2.3% of the sample. The CDR3 runs 16 residues from the cysteine to the phenylalanine. Only the CDR3 DNA is retained, 48 bases long and in frame from the first base. V lost 0 bases and J lost 1 base; the stretch between them is 13 bases long. The germline V gene supplies CDR1 SGHDN and CDR2 FVKESK.

The source is a human donor who donated a stem cell graft to a child with acute lymphoblastic leukemia. The sequencing used PBMCs from the stem cell graft donor, collected from the stem cell graft. The V and J segments used are TRBV14 and TRBJ2-7; possibly the D gene is TRBD2, per 6 matching bases. Here the CDR3 is given as CASSQDPAGVSYEQYF. The DNA sequence is as follows: TGTGCCAGCAGCCAAGATCCAGCGGGCGTATCCTACGAGCAGTACTTC.